The 9 T cell receptor beta chains in this list originate from one sample, sequenced in a study of T-cell reconstitution after alpha-beta-depleted transplantation in children. Unique molecular identifiers were used in preparing the TCRbeta library. TCRdb passed the PCR reads through MiXCR, listing each CDR3 protein once. The table includes about 400,000 distinct CDR3 sequences, 20% detected once. The material was PBMCs from the stem cell graft donor, obtained from the stem cell graft. The receptor set was obtained from a human donor who donated a stem cell graft to a child with acute myeloid leukemia.

This clonotype was detected many times. The chain combines TRBV7-2 with TRBJ2-1; 10 bases fit TRBD2. This CDR3 spans 15 amino acids. The V and J ends lost 7 bases and 2 bases, in that order; junction bases with no gene match: 5. Germline CDR1 is SGHTA and CDR2 is FQGNSA. The CDR3 loop is CASNLAGVAYNEQFF. The CDR3 DNA sequence: TGTGCCAGCAATCTAGCGGGAGTGGCCTACAATGAGCAGTTCTTC.

This clonotype came up a few times. The chain employs TRBV5-1 and TRBJ2-6, with D unresolved. Germline loops: CDR1 SGHRS, CDR2 YFSETQ. With 1 base removed from V and 0 bases from J, the gap between germline ends came to 8 bases. This CDR3 has 16 residues. The CDR3 DNA reads TGCGCCAGCAGCTTGACCAAGAGCTCTGGGGCCAACGTCCTGACTTTC. It is translated as CASSLTKSSGANVLTF. Filled out from reference TRBV5-1 and TRBJ2-6, the complete variable domain reads KAGVTQTPRYLIKTRGQQVTLSCSPISGHRSVSWYQQTPGQGLQFLFEYFSETQRNKGNFPGRFSGRQFSNSRSEMNVSTLELGDSALYLCASSLTKSSGANVLTFGAGSRLTVL.

The V call is TRBV7-2, the J call TRBJ1-2; TRBD1 is a possible D gene (5 bases). CDR3 length: 14 amino acids. Germline CDR1 reads SGHTA; CDR2 reads FQGNSA. V was clipped by 7 bases and J by 4 bases, with 16 bases between them. CDR3 sequence reads: CASNPGGISYGYTF. In DNA form, the CDR3 reads TGTGCCAGCAATCCGGGGGGGATTTCCTATGGCTACACCTTC.

J is TRBJ1-2 and V is TRBV10-3, with a weak D call TRBD1 (6 bases). Germline CDR1 and CDR2: ENHRY and SYGVKD. CDR3 length: 12 amino acids. Between the trimmed V and J ends, which lost 10 bases and 3 bases, there was a span of 12 bases. The DNA for the CDR3 is TGTGCCAGCTACAGGGATGACTATGGCTACACCTTC. Amino acids: CASYRDDYGYTF.

This clonotype appeared many times. This rearrangement joins TRBV12-3 or TRBV12-4 to TRBJ2-5; a possible D gene is TRBD1 (6 bases). The V and J ends lost 1 base and 3 bases respectively, with 9 bases between them. The CDR3 contains 14 residues. DNA of the CDR3: TGTGCCAGCAGTTTAGGACAGGCGAAAGAGACCCAGTACTTC. Protein: CASSLGQAKETQYF.

V usage is TRBV11-2 and J usage is TRBJ2-1; 7 bases map to TRBD1. CDR3 size: 14 residues. Per germline, CDR1 SGHAT and CDR2 FQNNGV. The V and J ends lost 1 base and 8 bases, in that order; junction bases with no gene match: 5. CDR3 sequence reads: CASSLVPQGDEQFF. In DNA, the CDR3 is TGTGCCAGCAGCTTAGTTCCCCAGGGGGATGAGCAGTTCTTC.

This chain connects TRBV12-3 or TRBV12-4 to TRBJ2-2; no clear D. The CDR3 is 15 residues long. Trimming took 2 bases from V and 0 from J, leaving 7 bases between them. The DNA for the CDR3 is TGTGCCAGCAGTTTACACAGATCGAACACCGGGGAGCTGTTTTTT. It codes for CASSLHRSNTGELFF.

This clonotype was counted a few times. The chain links TRBV12-3 or TRBV12-4 to TRBJ2-1; D unclear. The CDR3 totals 12 residues. Deletions cut 5 bases from V and 8 bases from J, with 10 bases between. DNA for the CDR3: TGTGCCAGCAGTCAAGGTCGACATGAGCAGTTCTTC. Its protein product is CASSQGRHEQFF.

This clonotype was recorded a few times. V gene TRBV20-1 combines with J gene TRBJ2-3; TRBD2 aligns across 10 bases. Germline V lookup: CDR1 DFQATT, CDR2 SNEGSKA (reference sequence). J gave up 5 bases and V 4 bases, and 6 bases lay outside the gene matches. CDR3 length: 14 amino acids. This CDR3 reads CSAKAGGPKDTQYF. In DNA, the CDR3 is TGCAGTGCTAAAGCGGGAGGGCCCAAAGATACGCAGTATTTT.